This T cell receptor (beta chain) originates from a study of cytomegalovirus exposure and HLA in healthy donors. Only in-frame clones appear in the TCRdb table, and some are missing; sequencing was by immunoSEQ multiplex PCR. The sample carries around 190,000 clones, roughly 86% recorded once. This clonotype was obtained from a man aged 25-45 years in good health and CMV-seropositive. Sample: PBMCs.

Here the CDR3 reads CASTIQGNGNTIYF. The CDR3 region has the DNA TGTGCCAGCACGATACAGGGGAACGGAAACACCATATATTTT. The chain carries TRBV11-2 and TRBJ1-3; 7 positions agree with TRBD1. The junction had 7 bases not matched to a gene; V was cut back by 7 bases and J by 4 bases. The germline gives CDR1 SGHAT, CDR2 FQNNGV. The CDR3 runs to 14 residues.